These 30 T cell receptor beta chains originate from one sample sequenced in a study of regulatory T cells in long-lasting Graves disease. Investigators prepared the TCR beta libraries by applying iRepertoire HTBI primers and Arm-PCR of CDR3 regions. In TCRdb, the multiplex PCR reads were re-called with MiXCR into one record per CDR3 protein. The top ten hold under 9% of the sample, which has over 350,000 distinct CDR3 sequences, over 12% seen once. The time point here: newly diagnosed GD, antithyroid drugs for less than 3 months. The TCR library was made from RNA that had been extracted from PBMCs in TRIzol. This sample also belongs to another study, concerning T cells in Graves' hyperthyroidism and ophthalmopathy.

This sample comprised peripheral blood mononuclear cells (PBMCs), obtained at new diagnosis, from a patient treated with antithyroid drugs. The receptors stem from a woman in her 40s with Graves disease.

The count of this clonotype is one. The likely explanation is a read error, given a far larger clone one base away. The chain links TRBV11-3 to TRBJ2-3; D possibly corresponds to TRBD2 (6 bases). Per the germline V gene, CDR1 is SGHNT and CDR2 is YENEEA. The CDR3 contains 16 residues. This CDR3 is CASSLKRVSLTDTQCF. CDR3 DNA: TGTGCCAGCAGCTTGAAGCGGGTTTCTCTCACAGATACGCAGTGTTTT.

This clonotype was seen only a few times. This chain connects TRBV2 to TRBJ2-1; possible D gene TRBD2, 6 bases. Germline values: CDR1 SNHLY, CDR2 FYNNEI. This CDR3 is built from 19 residues. Trimming shortened V by 3 bases and J by 1 base, and 22 bases separated the two germline ends. CDR3 residues: CASSDPMPAEGHSYNEQFF. The CDR3 DNA is TGTGCCAGCAGTGATCCCATGCCGGCGGAGGGCCATTCCTACAATGAGCAGTTCTTC.

This clonotype was observed a few times. The chain combines TRBV5-1 with TRBJ1-6; a weak D match, TRBD1 (5 bases). The ends were cut back, 0 bases at V and 9 bases at J, with 13 bases in the middle. From germline, CDR1 is SGHRS and CDR2 YFSETQ. The CDR3 totals 15 residues. The CDR3: CASSLVTASTSPLHF. The CDR3 coding sequence is TGCGCCAGCAGCTTGGTGACAGCTTCCACTTCACCCCTCCACTTT.

This clonotype turned up a few times. V usage is TRBV15 and J usage is TRBJ2-1; 7 bases fit TRBD1. Germline values: CDR1 LNHNV, CDR2 YYDKDF (reference sequence). This CDR3 has 12 residues. V lost 5 bases and J lost 9; bases outside the gene matches: 4. This CDR3 reads CATSPRGFEQFF. CDR3 nucleotide sequence: TGTGCCACCAGCCCCAGGGGGTTTGAGCAGTTCTTC.

This clonotype was recorded at least ten times. V gene TRBV28 combines with J gene TRBJ2-2; the D is unclear. CDR3 length equals 13 residues. Trimming took 5 bases from V and 1 from J, leaving 5 bases between them. Germline assignment: CDR1 MDHEN and CDR2 SYDVKM. CDR3 DNA: TGTGCCAGCAGTCGACAGAACACCGGGGAGCTGTTTTTT. It specifies CASSRQNTGELFF. The full variable domain, in which reference TRBV28 and TRBJ2-2 provide the parts outside the CDR3, is DVKVTQSSRYLVKRTGEKVFLECVQDMDHENMFWYRQDPGLGLRLIYFSYDVKMKEKGDIPEGYSVSREKKERFSLILESASTNQTSMYLCASSRQNTGELFFGEGSRLTVL.

On this clonotype itself: Since the CDR3 does not end with the conserved phenylalanine or tryptophan, this likely comes from a read error. This chain joins TRBV9 and TRBJ2-1, with 14 bases aligning to TRBD2. Germline CDR1 reads SGDLS; CDR2 reads YYNGEE. V gave up 3 bases and J gave up 7 bases; unmatched junction bases: 15. There are 19 residues in the CDR3. The CDR3 DNA reads as TGTGCCAGCAGCGACCCGAGGGAGGGACTAGCGGGAGTAAGGAATGAGCAGTTCTTG. This gives the protein CASSDPREGLAGVRNEQFL.

On this clonotype itself: One junction end disagrees with the germline gene, perhaps due to a read error. The chain combines TRBV19 with TRBJ2-1; D is perhaps TRBD1 or TRBD2 (5 bases each). Germline lookup yields CDR1 LNHDA and CDR2 SQIVND (reference sequence). CDR3 length: 15 amino acids. CDR3 region: CASSTIGTDYNEQFF. For the CDR3, the DNA is TGTGCCAGCAGTACCATTGGGACGGACTACAATGAGCAGTTCTTC. Full variable domain (outside the CDR3, taken from reference TRBV19 and TRBJ2-1): DGGITQSPKYLFRKEGQNVTLSCEQNLNHDAMYWYRQDPGQGLRLIYYSQIVNDFQKGDIAEGYSVSREKKESFPLTVTSAQKNPTAFYLCASSTIGTDYNEQFFGPGTRLTVL.

This sequence joins TRBV14 and TRBJ2-1; the match to TRBD2 covers 11 bases. Germline V CDR1 and CDR2: SGHDN, FVKESK. Trimming cost V 4 bases and J 3 bases; bases outside gene matches: 5. The CDR3 is 16 amino acids. The CDR3 region is CASSRLGTSGYNEQFF. CDR3 bases: TGTGCCAGCAGCCGGTTGGGGACTAGCGGCTACAATGAGCAGTTCTTC. The complete variable domain, with remaining parts taken from reference TRBV14 and TRBJ2-1, reads EAGVTQFPSHSVIEKGQTVTLRCDPISGHDNLYWYRRVMGKEIKFLLHFVKESKQDESGMPNNRFLAERTGGTYSTLKVQPAELEDSGVYFCASSRLGTSGYNEQFFGPGTRLTVL.

The V gene is TRBV7-8, the J gene TRBJ2-1; D not certain. Trimming removed 5 bases from V and 12 bases from J, with 11 bases in between. This CDR3 has 11 amino acids. Looked up from germline, CDR1 is SGHVS and CDR2 is FQNEAQ. CDR3 coding DNA: TGTGCCAGCAGCGCCGGCCGTTGGCAGTTCTTC. It translates to CASSAGRWQFF.

At least ten counts were recorded for this clonotype. The V gene is TRBV9, the J gene TRBJ2-1; D tentatively fits TRBD1 or TRBD2 (5 bases each). CDR3 length: 15 amino acids. CDR1 is SGDLS and CDR2 is YYNGEE in the germline V gene. V shed 2 bases and J shed 6 bases, with 15 bases lying between them. The CDR3 DNA follows: TGTGCCAGCAGCGTTCTAGTGGGACCCGGCAATGAGCAGTTCTTC. Translated, it gives CASSVLVGPGNEQFF.

This clonotype was counted a few times. The chain combines TRBV10-3 with TRBJ2-7; 7 nucleotides match TRBD2. V lost 6 bases, J lost 5 bases, and 10 bases stayed unmatched. The CDR3 totals 14 residues. Per the germline V gene, CDR1 is ENHRY and CDR2 is SYGVKD. CDR3 bases: TGTGCCATCAGGGGGACTACCGGAAAGGACGAGCAGTACTTC. Translated: CAIRGTTGKDEQYF.

The chain couples TRBV29-1 to TRBJ2-1, with 10 positions matching TRBD2. V lost 3 bases and J lost 4; bases outside the gene matches: 3. In germline, CDR1 is SQVTM, CDR2 ANQGSEA. The CDR3 has 14 residues. The CDR3 DNA reads TGCAGCGTTGATCTAGCGGGAGTGTACAATGAGCAGTTCTTC. Translated: CSVDLAGVYNEQFF.

V gene TRBV18 combines with J gene TRBJ2-1, with TRBD2 matching over 7 bases. CDR3 length: 19 amino acids. The germline CDR1 and CDR2 sequences are KGHSH and LQKENI. With V trimmed by 2 bases and J by 8 bases, 21 bases remained unmatched. CDR3 coding DNA: TGTGCCAGCTCACCAATCGCGCCTAGCGGAAAAAATGTTTCGGATGAGCAGTTCTTC. Translated, it gives CASSPIAPSGKNVSDEQFF.

This clonotype was found a few times. This chain links TRBV10-2 with TRBJ2-1, with 7 bases fitting TRBD2. The CDR3 spans 13 residues. Germline V gene lookup returns CDR1 WSHSY and CDR2 SAAADI. V was pared by 6 bases and J by 3 bases, with 2 bases of the junction left unmatched. The CDR3 protein is CASRSGIYNEQFF. CDR3 DNA sequence: TGCGCCAGCAGAAGCGGGATCTACAATGAGCAGTTCTTC.

Many counts were recorded for this clonotype. The chain carries TRBV12-3 or TRBV12-4 and TRBJ1-1; 8 nucleotides align to TRBD1. The junction had 6 bases not matched to a gene; V was cut back by 2 bases and J by 1 base. The CDR3 length is 16 residues. DNA for the CDR3: TGTGCCAGCAGTTTAAGGGCACAGGGGGGGAACACTGAAGCTTTCTTT. This gives the protein CASSLRAQGGNTEAFF.

This clonotype appeared many times. This chain joins TRBV11-2 and TRBJ2-3, with TRBD1 matching over 9 bases. This CDR3 region has 15 residues. In germline, CDR1 is SGHAT, CDR2 FQNNGV. Unmatched junction bases numbered 8, after V lost 5 bases and J lost 5 bases. CDR3 DNA: TGTGCCAGCAGCGTACAGGGGGCCCCTGGAGATACGCAGTATTTT. Translated, it gives CASSVQGAPGDTQYF.

The table lists this clonotype with a few counts. Relative to the germline gene, one junction end is altered; a read error may explain this. The chain links TRBV15 to TRBJ2-5, with D possibly being TRBD1 or TRBD2 (6 bases each). With the DNA end fitting TRBJ2-1 better, the J assignment may be wrong. The germline gives CDR1 LNHNV, CDR2 YYDKDF (reference sequence). This CDR3 spans 15 amino acids. CDR3 in amino acids: CVTSRDSGGGNEQFF. CDR3 DNA sequence: TGTGTCACCAGCAGAGATTCCGGAGGGGGGAATGAGCAGTTCTTC.

This clonotype was seen a single time. The chain is built from TRBV4-1 and TRBJ2-1; 12 positions match TRBD2. Germline loops: CDR1 MGHRA, CDR2 YSYEKL. V dropped 6 bases and J dropped 8; count of bases not matched to a gene: 8. This CDR3 has 15 residues. For the CDR3, the DNA is TGCGCCAGCAGACTTGAGACTAGCGGGAGTCATGAGCAGTTCTTC. Protein sequence: CASRLETSGSHEQFF.

This clonotype was observed a single time. The V and J genes are TRBV7-9 and TRBJ2-7; TRBD2 agrees at 7 bases. The germline gives CDR1 SEHNR, CDR2 FQNEAQ (reference sequence). CDR3 size: 16 residues. The trim removed 5 bases at V and 6 bases at J, leaving 16 bases unmatched. This chain's CDR3 is CASSAQGSAGEGEQYF. DNA of the CDR3: TGTGCCAGCAGCGCCCAGGGTTCGGCGGGAGAGGGCGAGCAGTACTTC.

The V call is TRBV2, the J call TRBJ2-1; TRBD2 matches 12 bases. This CDR3 spans 16 amino acids. Trimming took 4 bases from V and 2 from J; bases not matched to a gene: 3. CDR1 and CDR2 (germline): SNHLY, FYNNEI. CDR3 bases: TGTGCCAGCAGTGGACTAGCGGGAGACCCCTACAATGAGCAGTTCTTC. Translation: CASSGLAGDPYNEQFF.

This clonotype has more than one count but fewer than ten. The rearrangement links TRBV18 to TRBJ1-3; D unclear. Germline assignment: CDR1 KGHSH and CDR2 LQKENI. Trimming took off 2 bases at V and 0 bases at J, with 11 bases between the two ends. The CDR3 extends over 16 amino acids. CDR3 nucleotides: TGTGCCAGCTCACCAAGGTGGGAAAACTCTGGAAACACCATATATTTT. Its translation: CASSPRWENSGNTIYF.

The rearrangement links TRBV7-9 to TRBJ2-7; 9 bases agree with TRBD1. The CDR3 is 15 amino acids. Losses at the gene ends were 5 bases for V and 7 bases for J; bases not matched to a gene: 12. The germline V gene encodes CDR1 SEHNR and CDR2 FQNEAQ (reference sequence). The CDR3 DNA reads TGTGCCAGCAGCGCTATCACAGGGGGCTTGAGGGAGCAGTACTTC. Translating it yields CASSAITGGLREQYF.

The chain carries TRBV19 and TRBJ2-7, with a weak D call TRBD1 (5 bases). V was shortened by 4 bases and J by 0 bases, with 13 bases between the two germline ends. The germline CDR1 and CDR2 sequences are LNHDA and SQIVND (reference sequence). The CDR3 is 15 amino acids. Here the CDR3 reads CASSNRLMSSYEQYF. The DNA for the CDR3 is TGTGCCAGTAGTAACAGGTTAATGTCCTCCTACGAGCAGTACTTC.

This clonotype was counted ten times or more. V usage is TRBV2 and J usage is TRBJ2-5, with 12 nucleotides matching TRBD2. Unmatched junction bases numbered 9, after V lost 2 bases and J lost 5 bases. This CDR3 is built from 17 residues. The germline CDR1 and CDR2 sequences are SNHLY and FYNNEI. CDR3 nucleotide sequence: TGTGCCAGCAGTGAAAGTGCGACTAGCGGGAGTTGGGAGACCCAGTACTTC. Translation: CASSESATSGSWETQYF.

Of note for this clonotype: With a much larger clone just one base away, this may be a read error. The V call is TRBV3-1, the J call TRBJ1-1; 10 bases map to TRBD1. This CDR3 comprises 17 residues. CDR1 is LGHDT, CDR2 YNNKEL, per germline (reference sequence). The V and J ends lost 8 bases and 3 bases, in that order; junction bases with no gene match: 15. The DNA of the CDR3 is TGTGCCAGCTGCCGCTTAAGGACAGGGGGAGAGGACACTGAAGCTTTCTTT. Translated: CASCRLRTGGEDTEAFF.

This clonotype was seen a few times. V gene TRBV12-3 or TRBV12-4 combines with J gene TRBJ2-1, with a possible D match to TRBD2 (6 bases). The CDR3 has 16 residues. The V end was cut by 1 base, the J end by 7 bases, with 17 bases between. CDR3 bases: TGTGCCAGCAGTTTAGGGTCGACGCGGGGTCAGAATGAGCAGTTCTTC. Its translation: CASSLGSTRGQNEQFF.

The table lists this clonotype with many counts. The CDR3 loop reads CASSLLTSGRGNEQFF. The CDR3 DNA reads as TGTGCCAGCAGTTTATTAACTAGCGGGAGAGGGAATGAGCAGTTCTTC. The chain has TRBV12-3 or TRBV12-4 and TRBJ2-1; 11 nucleotides line up with TRBD2. V shed 2 bases and J 7 bases; nucleotides not matched to a gene: 7. This CDR3 has 16 residues.

The table lists this clonotype with many counts. CDR3 nucleotides: TGCGCCAGCAGCTTGGACGGGATTACAGATACGCAGTATTTT. Its translation: CASSLDGITDTQYF. The genes are TRBV5-1 and TRBJ2-3; possibly TRBD2 for D (5 bases). V lost 0 bases and J 3 bases, leaving 8 bases between the germline ends. The CDR3 runs to 14 residues. Per the germline V gene, CDR1 is SGHRS and CDR2 is YFSETQ.

This clonotype has a count of ten or more. This rearrangement joins TRBV20-1 to TRBJ1-5; D perhaps matches TRBD1 (6 bases). The CDR3 contains 15 residues. Germline-derived CDR1 and CDR2 are DFQATT and SNEGSKA (reference sequence). The V and J ends lost 6 bases and 3 bases respectively, with 18 bases between them. CDR3 protein: CSARLNTGINQPQHF. The CDR3 DNA sequence: TGCAGTGCACGATTAAATACAGGGATCAATCAGCCCCAGCATTTT.

This clonotype was picked up a small number of times. V gene TRBV3-1 combines with J gene TRBJ1-3, with D perhaps TRBD1 (6 bases). Per germline, CDR1 LGHDT and CDR2 YNNKEL (reference sequence). The CDR3 contains 15 residues. Trimming took off 0 bases at V and 5 bases at J, with 11 bases between the two ends. The CDR3 here is CASSQELTGRNTIYF. The CDR3 DNA reads as TGTGCCAGCAGCCAAGAGTTAACAGGGAGAAACACCATATATTTT.